This T cell receptor (beta chain) was captured in a study of spatial heterogeneity in lung cancer. This clonotype was observed many times. Documented time point: sample taken at primary tumor resection. Extraction of whole RNA from tumor, nontumor lung or frozen PBMC preceded unsorted sequencing. The 60 to 90 donors had untreated early-stage non-small cell lung cancer. CDR1 is SNHLY and CDR2 is FYNNEI in the germline V gene. V trimming: 7 bases; J trimming: 6 bases; junction bases outside the gene matches: 8. The CDR3 runs to 14 residues. TCRdb redid the calling of the 5' RACE reads with MiXCR, one entry per CDR3 protein. The sample shows 11,000 to 15,000 distinct CDR3 sequences, around 10% of them seen only once.

The source was PBMCs, collected at surgery. The TCR was taken from a male donor with early-stage non-small cell lung cancer. V gene TRBV2 combines with J gene TRBJ2-1; TRBD2 matches at 8 bases. The CDR3 nucleotides read TGTGCCAGCATGGGGCGGGGGGCTGGCAATGAGCAGTTCTTC. Protein sequence: CASMGRGAGNEQFF.